This TCR beta chain is drawn from a study of Ad26.COV2.S vaccination and SARS-CoV-2 variants. Study context: Participants got Ad26.COV2.S intramuscularly, once or twice 56 days apart. Regarding the study as a whole: While placebo recipients had lower spike-specific TCR breadth, vaccine recipients had more.

About this clone itself: Its antigen is as yet unknown.

Method: immunoSEQ multiplex PCR; TCRdb's copy keeps in-frame clones and lacks some. Among approximately 460,000 clones listed, approximately 90% were seen once. Stated treatment: about 20 received Ad26.COV2.S at low or high dose, single or two shots; about 5 received placebo; per-sample allocation not given. After the first vaccine or placebo injection, samples were drawn on day 63. Spike of the Wuhan-strain SARS-CoV-2 was expressed by an Ad26 vector, which formed the vaccine. CDR1 and CDR2 (germline): SNHLY, FYNNEI. The CDR3 loop spans 12 amino acids. V was clipped by 3 bases and J by 8 bases, with 8 bases between them.

The V call is TRBV2, the J call TRBJ1-3, with D possibly being TRBD1 (5 bases). This specimen was peripheral blood, taken in a trial of Ad26.COV2.S vaccine versus placebo. This sequence originates from a person aged 18-60 years who received the Ad26.COV2.S COVID-19 vaccine or a placebo. CDR3 protein: CASSDGGYTIYF. The CDR3 nucleotides are TGTGCCAGCAGTGACGGGGGATACACCATATATTTT.